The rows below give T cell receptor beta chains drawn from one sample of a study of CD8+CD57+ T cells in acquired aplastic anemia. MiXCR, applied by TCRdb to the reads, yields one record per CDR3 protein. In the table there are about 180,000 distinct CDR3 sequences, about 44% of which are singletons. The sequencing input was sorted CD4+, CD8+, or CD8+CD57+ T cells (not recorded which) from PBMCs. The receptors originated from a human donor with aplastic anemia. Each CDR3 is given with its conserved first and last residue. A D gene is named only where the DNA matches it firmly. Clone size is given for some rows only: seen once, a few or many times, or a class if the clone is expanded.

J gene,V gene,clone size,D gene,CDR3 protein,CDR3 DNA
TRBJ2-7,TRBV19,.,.,CASSIGTGGKQYF,TGTGCCAGTAGTATAGGAACGGGGGGCAAGCAGTACTTC
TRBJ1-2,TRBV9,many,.,CASSQGTGILFYGYTF,TGTGCCAGCAGCCAAGGAACAGGGATCCTTTTCTATGGCTACACCTTC
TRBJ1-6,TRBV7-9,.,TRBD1,CASSPTGAYNSPLHF,TGTGCCAGCAGTCCCACAGGGGCCTATAATTCACCCCTCCACTTT
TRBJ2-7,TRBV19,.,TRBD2,CASSITSGSYEQYF,TGTGCCAGTAGTATAACTAGCGGCTCCTACGAGCAGTACTTC
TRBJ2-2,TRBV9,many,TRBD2,CASSVSGGFTGELFF,TGTGCCAGCAGCGTGAGCGGGGGGTTCACCGGGGAGCTGTTTTTT
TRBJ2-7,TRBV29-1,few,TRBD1,CSVDPGQGAREQYF,TGCAGCGTCGACCCGGGACAGGGGGCCCGCGAGCAGTACTTC
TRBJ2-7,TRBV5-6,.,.,CASSWDKSYEQYF,TGTGCCAGCAGTTGGGACAAGTCCTACGAGCAGTACTTC
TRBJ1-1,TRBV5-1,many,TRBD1,CASSLLGTGSTEAFF,TGCGCCAGCAGCCTCCTCGGGACAGGGAGCACTGAAGCTTTCTTT
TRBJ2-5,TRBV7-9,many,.,CAGTGTSKETQYF,TGTGCCGGTACCGGGACTTCCAAAGAGACCCAGTACTTC
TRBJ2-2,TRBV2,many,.,CASKEGGRAGELFF,TGTGCCAGCAAGGAGGGGGGGCGGGCCGGGGAGCTGTTTTTT
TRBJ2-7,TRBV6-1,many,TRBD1,CASSDRDRGRYEQYF,TGTGCCAGCAGTGACAGGGACAGGGGGCGTTACGAGCAGTACTTC
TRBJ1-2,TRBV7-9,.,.,CASSLRGDGYTF,TGTGCCAGCAGCTTAAGGGGGGATGGCTACACCTTC
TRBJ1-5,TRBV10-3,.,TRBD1,CAISDRGLGSNQPQHF,TGTGCCATCAGTGACAGGGGGCTTGGTAGCAATCAGCCCCAGCATTTT
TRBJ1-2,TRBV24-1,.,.,CARIWDRGILRYGYTF,TGTGCCCGTATCTGGGATCGGGGAATCCTCCGCTATGGCTACACCTTC
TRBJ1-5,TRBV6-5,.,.,CANHKVLHTDLSNQPQHF,TGTGCCAACCATAAGGTACTGCATACAGACCTTAGCAATCAGCCCCAGCATTTT
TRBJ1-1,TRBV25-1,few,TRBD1,CASSTSGTGNTEAFF,TGTGCCAGCAGCACGTCCGGGACAGGGAACACTGAAGCTTTCTTT
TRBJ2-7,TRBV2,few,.,CASSDTGIYEQYF,TGTGCCAGCAGTGACACAGGTATTTACGAGCAGTACTTC
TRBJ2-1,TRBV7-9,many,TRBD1,CASSSTGDTYNEQFF,TGTGCCAGCAGCTCTACAGGGGACACCTACAATGAGCAGTTCTTC
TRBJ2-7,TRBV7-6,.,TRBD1,CASSSRTGGEQYF,TGTGCCAGCAGCTCCCGTACAGGGGGCGAGCAGTACTTC
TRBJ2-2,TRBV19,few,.,CASSTDRYTGELFF,TGTGCCAGTAGTACCGACAGGTACACCGGGGAGCTGTTTTTT
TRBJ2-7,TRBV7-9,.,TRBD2,CASSSGLVNYEQYF,TGTGCCAGCAGCTCGGGACTAGTAAACTACGAGCAGTACTTC
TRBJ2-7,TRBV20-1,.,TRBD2,CSATSGDEYF,TGCAGTGCTACTAGCGGGGATGAGTACTTC
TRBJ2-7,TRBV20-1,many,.,CSARGGAGQNEQYF,TGCAGTGCTAGAGGGGGGGCGGGACAGAACGAGCAGTACTTC